The T cell receptor beta chain under discussion was sequenced for a study of CD8+ T cells in alopecia areata. Germline V gene sequence: CDR1 SQVTM, CDR2 ANQGSEA. The CDR3 spans 14 residues. Trimming removed 6 bases from V and 6 bases from J; junction bases left unmatched: 13. In regard to this clone: Its antigen is unknown.

Reverse transcribed after extraction, RNA yielded cDNA as the sequencing template. TCRdb keeps only in-frame clones here, not all; method: immunoSEQ multiplex PCR. Of tens of thousands of clones in the sample, 44% were seen once. Alopecia areata patients provided lesional scalp punch biopsies and peripheral blood, both collected for the study. General observations from the study: Normal scalp showed lower clonality than lesional scalp, especially alopecia totalis/universalis. Possibly because of HLA-related factors, TCR sharing was less clear across patients than in mice.

The chain uses TRBV29-1 and TRBJ1-2; 7 nucleotides match TRBD1. Source material: NKG2D-low CD8+ T cells sorted from blood. The sequence came from a human donor with alopecia areata. CDR3 amino acids: CSVPRGGDSNGYTF. CDR3 sequence (DNA): TGCAGCGTCCCGAGGGGTGGGGACAGTAATGGCTACACCTTC. The whole variable domain, filled in from reference TRBV29-1 and TRBJ1-2, reads SAVISQKPSRDICQRGTSLTIQCQVDSQVTMMFWYRQQPGQSLTLIATANQGSEATYESGFVIDKFPISRPNLTFSTLTVSNMSPEDSSIYLCSVPRGGDSNGYTFGSGTRLTVV.